This T cell receptor (beta chain) was obtained from a study of shared clonotypes between healthy human individuals. Across the whole study: Per-donor plates numbered three CD4 naive, three CD4 memory, two CD8 naive and one CD8 memory.

Note on this clone: Its antigen is not known.

This CDR3 comprises 16 residues. Germline CDR1 and CDR2: MNHNS and SASEGT. Trimming cost V 1 base and J 6 bases; bases outside gene matches: 11. Sequencing was performed with immunoSEQ multiplex PCR; in TCRdb, only in-frame clones are kept and a portion is missing. The repertoire holds millions of clones, with about 92% as singletons. Study conclusions and caveats: Rarefaction exposed incomplete sorted-subset sequencing despite large depth. Naive CD4 clonotypes were shared across a handful of donors at approximately 5.3%.

Sequenced sample: naive CD4+ T cells from PBMCs. Subset given: CD45RA+ positively selected. The rearrangement joins TRBV6-1 to TRBJ2-7; 8 bases are shared with TRBD2. The sequence was obtained from a man between 18 and 29 years old in good health. Some clones in this sample may be carry-over from other donors' samples. The CDR3 loop is CASSEVTSGSIFEQYF. CDR3 sequence (DNA): TGTGCCAGCAGTGAAGTTACCAGCGGGAGTATCTTCGAGCAGTACTTC.